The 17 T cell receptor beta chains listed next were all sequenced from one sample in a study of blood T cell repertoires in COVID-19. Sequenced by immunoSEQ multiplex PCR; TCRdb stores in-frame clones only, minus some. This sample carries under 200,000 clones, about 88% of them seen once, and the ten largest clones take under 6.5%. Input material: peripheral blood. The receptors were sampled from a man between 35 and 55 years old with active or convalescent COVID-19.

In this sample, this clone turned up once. The CDR3 reads CASRPQGAVSEEQYF. CDR3 nucleotides: TGTGCCAGCAGACCACAGGGGGCGGTCTCAGAAGAGCAGTACTTC. The chain joins TRBV6-5 to TRBJ2-7; TRBD1 agrees at 9 bases. The V segment lost 6 bases and the J segment 7 bases; nucleotides outside the gene matches: 13. The CDR3 length is 15 residues. The germline gives CDR1 MNHEY, CDR2 SVGAGI.

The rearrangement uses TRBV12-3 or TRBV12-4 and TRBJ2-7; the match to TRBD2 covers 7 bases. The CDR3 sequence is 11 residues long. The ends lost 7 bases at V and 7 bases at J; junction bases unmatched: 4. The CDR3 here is CASTNGREQYF. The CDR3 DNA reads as TGTGCCAGCACCAACGGGAGGGAGCAGTACTTC.

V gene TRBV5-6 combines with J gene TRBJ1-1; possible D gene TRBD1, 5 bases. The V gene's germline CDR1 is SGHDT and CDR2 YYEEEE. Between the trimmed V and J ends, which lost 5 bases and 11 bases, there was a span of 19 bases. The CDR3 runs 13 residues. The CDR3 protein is CASRNDRLGLAFF. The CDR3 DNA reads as TGTGCCAGCAGAAACGACAGACTGGGGTTGGCTTTCTTT.

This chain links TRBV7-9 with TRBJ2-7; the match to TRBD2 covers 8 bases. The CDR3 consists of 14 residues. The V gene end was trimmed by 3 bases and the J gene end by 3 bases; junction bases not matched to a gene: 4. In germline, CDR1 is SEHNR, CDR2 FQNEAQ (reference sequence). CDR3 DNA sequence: TGTGCCAGCAGCTTTGCTAGCGGGTTCTACGAGCAGTACTTC. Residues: CASSFASGFYEQYF.

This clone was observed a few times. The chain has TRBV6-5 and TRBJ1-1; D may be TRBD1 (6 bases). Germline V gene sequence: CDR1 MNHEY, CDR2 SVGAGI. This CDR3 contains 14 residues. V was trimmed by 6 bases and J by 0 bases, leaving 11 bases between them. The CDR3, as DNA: TGTGCCAGCAGAGGGGACACTTTGAACACTGAAGCTTTCTTT. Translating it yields CASRGDTLNTEAFF.

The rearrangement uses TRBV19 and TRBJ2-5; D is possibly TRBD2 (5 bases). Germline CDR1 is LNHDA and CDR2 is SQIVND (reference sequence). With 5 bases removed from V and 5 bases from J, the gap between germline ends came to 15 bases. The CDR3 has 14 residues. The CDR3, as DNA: TGTGCCAGTAGTGCGGACTCTTTGGGCGAGACCCAGTACTTC. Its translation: CASSADSLGETQYF.

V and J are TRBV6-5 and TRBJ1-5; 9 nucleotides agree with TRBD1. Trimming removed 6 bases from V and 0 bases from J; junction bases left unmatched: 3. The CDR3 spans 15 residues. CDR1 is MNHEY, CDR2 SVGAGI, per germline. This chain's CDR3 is CASSGQGTSNQPQHF. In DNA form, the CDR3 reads TGTGCCAGCAGCGGACAGGGGACTAGCAATCAGCCCCAGCATTTT.

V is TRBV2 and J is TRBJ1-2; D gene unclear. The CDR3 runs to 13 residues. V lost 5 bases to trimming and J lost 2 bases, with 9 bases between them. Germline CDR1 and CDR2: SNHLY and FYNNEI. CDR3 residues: CASSKDGNYGYTF. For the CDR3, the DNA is TGTGCCAGCAGTAAAGACGGGAACTATGGCTACACCTTC.

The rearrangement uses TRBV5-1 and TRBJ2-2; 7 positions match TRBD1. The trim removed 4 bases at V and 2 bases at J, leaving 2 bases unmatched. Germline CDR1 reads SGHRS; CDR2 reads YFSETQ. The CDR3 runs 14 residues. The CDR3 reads CASSGTANTGELFF. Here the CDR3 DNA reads TGCGCCAGCAGCGGGACAGCAAACACCGGGGAGCTGTTTTTT.

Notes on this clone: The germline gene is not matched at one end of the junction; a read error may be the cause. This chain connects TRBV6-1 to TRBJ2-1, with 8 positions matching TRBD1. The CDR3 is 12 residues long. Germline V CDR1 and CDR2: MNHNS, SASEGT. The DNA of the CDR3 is TGTGCCAGCACTGAACAGGGGGATGAGCAGTTCTTC. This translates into CASTEQGDEQFF.

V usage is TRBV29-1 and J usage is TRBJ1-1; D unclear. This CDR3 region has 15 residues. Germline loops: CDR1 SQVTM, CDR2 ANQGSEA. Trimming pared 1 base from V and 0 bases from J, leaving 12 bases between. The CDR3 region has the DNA TGCAGCGTTGAAGGAGTAGCGGGAGTGAACACTGAAGCTTTCTTT. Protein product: CSVEGVAGVNTEAFF.

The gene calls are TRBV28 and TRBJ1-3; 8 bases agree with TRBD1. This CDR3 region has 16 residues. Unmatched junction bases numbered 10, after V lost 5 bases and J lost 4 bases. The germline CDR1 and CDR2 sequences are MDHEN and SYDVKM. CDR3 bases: TGTGCCAGCAGTCCACCCGGACAGGGAAGAGGAAACACCATATATTTT. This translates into CASSPPGQGRGNTIYF.

The CDR3 is CASSVASGRETQYF. As DNA, the CDR3 is TGTGCCAGCAGCGTAGCCAGCGGACGGGAGACCCAGTACTTC. V is TRBV9 and J is TRBJ2-5, with D possibly TRBD2 on 5 matching bases. The CDR3 has 14 amino acids. Germline V lookup: CDR1 SGDLS, CDR2 YYNGEE. The V end lost 0 bases, the J end lost 5 bases, and 11 bases lay between the germline ends.

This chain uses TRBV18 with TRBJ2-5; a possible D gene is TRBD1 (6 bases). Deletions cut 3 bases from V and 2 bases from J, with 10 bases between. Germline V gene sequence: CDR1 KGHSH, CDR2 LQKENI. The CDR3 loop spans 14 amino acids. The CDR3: CASSPNTGQETQYF. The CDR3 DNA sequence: TGTGCCAGCTCACCGAACACAGGGCAAGAGACCCAGTACTTC.

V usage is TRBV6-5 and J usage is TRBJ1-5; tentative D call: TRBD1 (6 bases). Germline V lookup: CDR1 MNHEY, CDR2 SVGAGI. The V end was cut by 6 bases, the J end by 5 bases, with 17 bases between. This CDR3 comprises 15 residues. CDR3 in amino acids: CASRIKGDTDQPQHF. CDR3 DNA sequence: TGTGCCAGCAGAATAAAGGGGGACACCGATCAGCCCCAGCATTTT.

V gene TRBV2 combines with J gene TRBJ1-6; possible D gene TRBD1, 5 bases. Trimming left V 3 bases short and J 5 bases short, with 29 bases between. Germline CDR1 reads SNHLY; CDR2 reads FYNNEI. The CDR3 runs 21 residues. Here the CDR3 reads CASSDWVPNATVKKNNSPLHF. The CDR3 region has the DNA TGTGCCAGCAGTGATTGGGTTCCAAATGCGACAGTCAAAAAAAATAATTCACCCCTCCACTTT.

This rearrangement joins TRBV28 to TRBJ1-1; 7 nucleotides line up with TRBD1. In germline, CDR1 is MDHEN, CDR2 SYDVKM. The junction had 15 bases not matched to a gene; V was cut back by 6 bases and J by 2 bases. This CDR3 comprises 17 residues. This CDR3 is CASRAAVGRGRNTEAFF. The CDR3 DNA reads TGTGCCAGCAGGGCGGCAGTGGGCAGGGGGAGAAACACTGAAGCTTTCTTT.